Below, 22 T cell receptor beta chains from the same sample are listed, as sequenced in a study of T cells expressing NK-cell markers (TCRdb year 2020). Library preparation employed 5' RACE. TCRdb shows the sequencer as Illumina HiSeq 2000. Through TCRdb reprocessing, the reads give one entry per CDR3 protein sequence; DNA is omitted. This sample's clone table shows tens of thousands of distinct CDR3 sequences. Jointly, the top ten make up 50% to 60% of the sample. The sequenced sample consisted of blood T cells: a sorted CD56 or NKG2C T cell subset, CD4+ or CD8+ T cells, or bulk PBMC T cells (not recorded which). Source of these receptors: a man aged 18-70 years in good health.

The chain employs TRBV30 and TRBJ2-7. CDR3 length equals 12 residues. Germline CDR1 reads GTSNPN; CDR2 reads SVGIG (reference sequence). The CDR3 here is CAWSSSYYEQYF.

The chain joins TRBV9 to TRBJ2-7. Germline V CDR1 and CDR2: SGDLS, YYNGEE. The CDR3 runs 15 residues. CDR3 sequence: CASSVGVDPFYEQYF.

J is TRBJ2-1 and V is TRBV20-1. This CDR3 has 14 residues. CDR1 and CDR2 from the germline V gene are DFQATT and SNEGSKA (reference sequence). CDR3 amino acids: CSARRSGNPNEQFF.

The gene calls are TRBV3-1 and TRBJ2-3. Germline CDR1 and CDR2: LGHDT and YNNKEL (reference sequence). The CDR3 has 14 amino acids. CDR3 in amino acids: CASSQASNTDTQYF.

The CDR3 spells CASSPRARGIRDTGELFF. The chain is built from TRBV18 and TRBJ2-2; TCRdb returns TRBD2, unconfirmable since there is no DNA. CDR1 KGHSH and CDR2 LQKENI come from the germline V gene. The CDR3 length is 18 residues.

This chain joins TRBV25-1 and TRBJ1-2; TCRdb designates TRBD1, a call that cannot be tested without DNA. The CDR3 covers 15 residues. CDR1 is MGHDK and CDR2 is SYGVNS in the germline V gene. The CDR3 protein is CASSEMGAGAYGYTF.

The gene calls are TRBV20-1 and TRBJ2-1; TCRdb returns TRBD2, unconfirmable since there is no DNA. The CDR3 contains 12 residues. The V gene's germline CDR1 is DFQATT and CDR2 SNEGSKA (reference sequence). The CDR3 sequence is CRIAGGGNEQFF.

V is TRBV11-3 and J is TRBJ2-3. The CDR3 sequence is 12 residues long. Germline lookup yields CDR1 SGHNT and CDR2 YENEEA. CDR3 sequence reads: CASSLDGDTQYF.

This chain links TRBV5-1 with TRBJ2-3. This CDR3 is built from 12 residues. From germline, CDR1 is SGHRS and CDR2 YFSETQ. The CDR3 loop is CASRDSTDTQYF.

The chain is built from TRBV7-8 and TRBJ2-7; lacking DNA, the TRBD1 call made by TCRdb goes unchecked. In germline, CDR1 is SGHVS, CDR2 FQNEAQ. The CDR3 runs 14 residues. CDR3 region: CASSLDRGRYEQYF.

The J gene is TRBJ1-1, the V gene TRBV9. Germline values: CDR1 SGDLS, CDR2 YYNGEE. CDR3 length: 14 amino acids. The CDR3 sequence: CASSVVDPSREPFF. Combining the CDR3 with reference TRBV9 and TRBJ1-1 gives the whole variable domain DSGVTQTPKHLITATGQRVTLRCSPRSGDLSVYWYQQSLDQGLQFLIQYYNGEERAKGNILERFSAQQFPDLHSELNLSSLELGDSALYFCASSVVDPSREPFFGQGTRLTVV.

The chain has TRBV20-1 and TRBJ2-7. Germline-derived CDR1 and CDR2 are DFQATT and SNEGSKA (reference sequence). There are 15 residues in the CDR3. The chain's CDR3 is CSARSLAGGFDEQYF.

This chain uses TRBV24-1 with TRBJ2-2; TCRdb indicates TRBD1, and absent DNA this call remains unverified. CDR1 is KGHDR, CDR2 SFDVKD, per germline. This CDR3 comprises 15 residues. CDR3 residues: CATRGQGANTGELFF.

This CDR3 is CASSFITGGNGYTF. The chain has TRBV7-2 and TRBJ1-2; the TCRdb D gene call, TRBD1, has no DNA to confirm it. The CDR3 is made up of 14 amino acids. Per germline, CDR1 SGHTA and CDR2 FQGNSA.

The chain uses TRBV5-1 and TRBJ1-4. This CDR3 comprises 14 residues. The V gene's germline CDR1 is SGHRS and CDR2 YFSETQ. Here the CDR3 reads CASSSTERNEKLFF.

The chain combines TRBV6-1 with TRBJ1-1. This CDR3 contains 14 residues. Germline V CDR1 and CDR2: MNHNS, SASEGT. The CDR3 region is CASTLRGGGTEAFF.

The CDR3 protein is CSAVREINEQFF. This chain connects TRBV20-1 to TRBJ2-1; the D call from TCRdb, TRBD2, cannot be confirmed without DNA. This CDR3 contains 12 residues. CDR1 DFQATT and CDR2 SNEGSKA come from the germline V gene (reference sequence).

The chain links TRBV18 to TRBJ2-2; checking the TCRdb D call of TRBD1 is not possible without DNA. The CDR3 runs to 15 residues. Germline V gives CDR1 KGHSH, CDR2 LQKENI. CDR3 amino acids: CASSPPTRGAGELFF.

The chain combines TRBV2 with TRBJ2-7; there is no DNA to check the TCRdb D call of TRBD1. The CDR3 is 14 residues long. From germline, CDR1 is SNHLY and CDR2 FYNNEI. The CDR3: CASLFGTDHYEQYF.

The V and J genes are TRBV12-3 or TRBV12-4 and TRBJ1-6. This CDR3 spans 13 amino acids. The CDR3 here is CASSSGADSPLHF.

The V call is TRBV27, the J call TRBJ2-1; TCRdb selects TRBD2, and the lack of DNA leaves this call unchecked. Germline lookup yields CDR1 MNHEY and CDR2 SMNVEV (reference sequence). CDR3 length equals 13 residues. CDR3 amino acids: CASSLTLGGEQFF.

The chain employs TRBV13 and TRBJ1-3. Germline V gene sequence: CDR1 PRHDT, CDR2 FYEKMQ (reference sequence). The CDR3 runs 15 residues. This chain's CDR3 is CASSLGLAGGNTIYF. Complete variable domain (other parts from reference TRBV13 and TRBJ1-3): AAGVIQSPRHLIKEKRETATLKCYPIPRHDTVYWYQQGPGQDPQFLISFYEKMQSDKGSIPDRFSAQQFSDYHSELNMSSLELGDSALYFCASSLGLAGGNTIYFGEGSWLTVV.